This T cell receptor beta chain stems from a study of vaccination and CD4 T cells after COVID-19 (dated by TCRdb to 2021 to 2024). Broadly, across the study: SARS-CoV-2 positivity had been established in the convalescent patients by nasal swab PCR, and mild disease was recorded in several of these patients and severe disease in one. For stimulating the cultures, overlapping spike peptide pools were used, derived from SARS-CoV-2 as well as from the common cold coronaviruses HCoV-NL63, HCoV-OC43 and HCoV-229E. Participants got two doses of the Pfizer-BioNTech BNT162b2 vaccine (n=8) or two doses of the Moderna mRNA-1273 vaccine (n=2). The convalescent cohort included six males and four females, with two Hispanic individuals, seven Caucasians, two Asians and one multiracial person. In fewer than 12 COVID-19 convalescent patients and a handful of infection-naive healthy vaccine recipients, researchers compared the spike-specific CD4+ TCR repertoire from before mRNA vaccination with the repertoire from after. As controls, cultures received a CEFX viral epitope pool (the positive control), an HIV-1 Nef peptide pool (the negative control), or no peptide at all. Post-vaccine blood samples were taken a median of about 70 days after the second vaccine dose, with a range of 14 to 241 days. Post-COVID blood samples from convalescent patients were collected a median of about 100 days after diagnosis, with a range of roughly 35 to 180 days.

The treatment or condition label corresponds to: approximately nine-day PBMC culture with coronavirus spike peptide pools or control peptides (ViraFEST assay). To expand antigen-specific T cells with peptide pools and then pick out the expanded clonotypes through TCR sequencing, the study relied on the ViraFEST assay. The convalescent patients' positive SARS-CoV-2 PCR tests fell between March and December 2020, which was before the Alpha, Beta and Delta variants emerged in the United States. PBMCs were cultured at two million per well in IMDM supplemented with roughly 5% human AB serum and about 10 IU/ml IL-2, with approximately 10 ug/ml peptide pools added. On days 3 and 7, half of the culture medium was replaced with fresh IL-2-containing medium. Once the cells had been in culture for less than 11 days, the EasySep CD4+ T cell isolation kit was used to isolate CD4+ T cells by negative selection. Ficoll-Paque Plus gradient centrifugation was used to isolate PBMCs from whole blood, and the isolated PBMCs were then either used fresh or cryopreserved at -140C. In general, triplicate wells were set up for every culture condition.

Paper-wide results and their limitations: Nearly all vaccine-specific clones in convalescent patients (304 of 307) were mono-reactive for SARS-CoV-2 spike rather than cross-reactive with common cold coronaviruses. The median count of SARS-CoV-2-reactive clonotypes went up from roughly 21 after infection to about 40 after vaccination, although the change was not significant. Among the post-vaccine SARS-CoV-2-reactive clones in convalescent patients, a median around 90% showed up only after vaccination, which suggests vaccine-specific priming. Relatively few convalescent patients were included in the study, and early timepoints after natural infection were not analyzed.

Receptor amplification or capture employed PCR. DNA from cultured CD4+ T cells was subjected to TCR sequencing with the Oncomine TCR Beta short-read assay at the Johns Hopkins FTIC core. Genomic DNA was extracted from the cultured CD4+ T cells with the QIAamp micro DNA kit. Oncomine TCR Beta libraries from cultured CD4+ T cells were pooled using unique dual indexes and sequenced on an Illumina iSeq 100. The paper's data handling went like this. Non-productive sequences were removed, and CDR3s not starting with C, not ending with F or W, or shorter than 7 amino acids were discarded. The MANAFEST web application was used to identify antigen-specific clonotypes by comparing peptide-stimulated wells against reference wells and other culture wells. For a clone to be called positive, the clone needed an FDR below 0.05, an odds ratio above 5, and a productive frequency above 0.1% in at least two of three replicate wells. Cross-reactive clonotypes were defined as significantly expanded in both SARS-CoV-2 spike wells and at least one common cold coronavirus spike condition. Similarity between CDR3 sequences was evaluated in R version 3.6.1 using Levenshtein distances (stringdist) and unrooted phylogenetic trees (ape). TCRdb cleaned the public reads at Q25 with fastp, built clones with MiXCR and kept in-frame beta chains. Rows are unified per CDR3 protein, each entry keeping the most common DNA and genes. Here the V and J calls rest on TCRdb's processing, not on the authors' analysis. The sample data list over 10,000 distinct CDR3 sequences, and 44% of these were observed just once. 15% to 20% of the sample belongs to the ten largest clones.

This clonotype was recorded a few times. The antigen this receptor binds is unknown. No per-base quality is available; no much larger clone lies one base away. CDR1 and CDR2, looked up from the germline V gene, are SGHAT and FQNNGV. Inclusive of the bounding cysteine and phenylalanine, the CDR3 is 16 residues long. CDR3 DNA only is kept here, 48 bases in frame from base 1. Relative to germline, V is missing 3 bases and J is missing 6 bases, with 7 bases of the junction outside any gene match. The sequenced sample was cultured CD4+ T cells from blood. The clonotype comes from a human donor with COVID-19. The chain is made from TRBV11-2 and TRBJ1-6, with 8 bases aligning to TRBD1. The nucleotides read TGTGCCAGCAGCTTGACAGGGGTTCCTTCTAATTCACCCCTCCACTTT. The encoded protein is CASSLTGVPSNSPLHF.